The 27 T cell receptor beta chains below all came from one sample that was sequenced in a study of CD8 T cells in ankylosing spondylitis. Study results and caveats: Seven to nine highly homologous variants made up a TCR beta motif, and this motif appeared characteristic of ankylosing spondylitis blood.

TCRdb reprocessed the 5' RACE reads with MiXCR, giving one entry per CDR3 protein. The sample contains 750,000 to 850,000 distinct CDR3 sequences, over 9.5% of which appear only once. For these receptors, no antigen is known. Sequenced sample: blood, either unsorted or a sorted T cell fraction (not recorded which). Receptor source: a male donor with ankylosing spondylitis.

This clonotype was found a few times. The rearrangement links TRBV7-2 to TRBJ2-7; D is possibly TRBD2 (6 bases). The V end was cut by 7 bases, the J end by 6 bases, with 16 bases between. The CDR3 has 13 amino acids. The germline gives CDR1 SGHTA, CDR2 FQGNSA. The CDR3 DNA is TGTGCCAGCACCTTCCGACTGGGAGGCGAGCAGTACTTC. It codes for CASTFRLGGEQYF.

At least ten counts were recorded for this clonotype. The J gene is TRBJ1-1, the V gene TRBV7-9, with D perhaps matching TRBD1 (5 bases). Trimming shortened V by 1 base and J by 4 bases, and 13 bases separated the two germline ends. Germline assignment: CDR1 SEHNR and CDR2 FQNEAQ (reference sequence). The CDR3 contains 15 residues. The CDR3 coding sequence is TGTGCCAGCAGCTTAGGGGGAGGGGCGGGCACTGAAGCTTTCTTT. It encodes CASSLGGGAGTEAFF.

V usage is TRBV7-2 and J usage is TRBJ1-2; 11 bases align to TRBD1. The V gene end was trimmed by 6 bases and the J gene end by 4 bases; junction bases not matched to a gene: 10. The CDR3 totals 16 residues. Germline CDR1 reads SGHTA; CDR2 reads FQGNSA. CDR3 loop: CASSPRTGGAGYGYTF. In nucleotides, the CDR3 is TGTGCCAGCAGTCCCCGGACAGGGGGCGCCGGCTATGGCTACACCTTC. Together with reference TRBV7-2 and TRBJ1-2, the CDR3 gives the full variable domain: GAGVSQSPSNKVTEKGKDVELRCDPISGHTALYWYRQSLGQGLEFLIYFQGNSAPDKSGLPSDRFSAERTGGSVSTLTIQRTQQEDSAVYLCASSPRTGGAGYGYTFGSGTRLTVV.

The chain uses TRBV5-5 and TRBJ2-2; D is uncertain. Trimming cost V 0 bases and J 0 bases, with 6 bases left between them. Germline-derived CDR1 and CDR2 are SGHKS and YYEKEE (reference sequence). The CDR3 loop spans 15 amino acids. CDR3 sequence reads: CASSLGHSNTGELFF. The CDR3 bases are TGTGCCAGCAGCTTGGGACACTCGAACACCGGGGAGCTGTTTTTT.

The chain is built from TRBV6-2 or TRBV6-3 and TRBJ1-5; unclear D gene. The ends were cut back, 7 bases at V and 7 bases at J, with 11 bases in the middle. CDR3 length equals 12 residues. The germline V gene has CDR1 MNHEY and CDR2 SVGEGT. In nucleotides, the CDR3 is TGTGCCAGCACGAGGTTTGGACAGCCCCAGCATTTT. Encoded protein: CASTRFGQPQHF.

The chain has TRBV6-1 and TRBJ1-2; D remains ambiguous. This CDR3 has 14 amino acids. Germline V gene sequence: CDR1 MNHNS, CDR2 SASEGT. Trimming stripped 0 bases from V and 7 bases from J, with 12 bases between. CDR3 in DNA: TGTGCCAGCAGTGAAGCAAAGAGGCGTCTTGGCTACACCTTC. Its translation is CASSEAKRRLGYTF.

This clonotype was counted only a few times. The CDR3 protein is CASKPRTGGGNTEAFF. The CDR3 bases are TGTGCCAGCAAGCCAAGGACAGGGGGCGGAAACACTGAAGCTTTCTTT. The chain is built from TRBV6-1 and TRBJ1-1; 11 bases agree with TRBD1. The CDR3 contains 16 residues. The germline gives CDR1 MNHNS, CDR2 SASEGT. J was trimmed by 2 bases and V by 7 bases; bases with no gene match: 9.

The genes are TRBV29-1 and TRBJ1-1; D is unclear. This CDR3 spans 13 amino acids. Trimming took 6 bases from V and 4 from J, leaving 15 bases between them. CDR1 SQVTM and CDR2 ANQGSEA come from the germline V gene. The CDR3 DNA reads as TGCAGCGTCCGAGCCGACACTGCCACTGAAGCTTTCTTT. Translated: CSVRADTATEAFF. Full variable domain (remainder filled in from reference TRBV29-1 and TRBJ1-1): SAVISQKPSRDICQRGTSLTIQCQVDSQVTMMFWYRQQPGQSLTLIATANQGSEATYESGFVIDKFPISRPNLTFSTLTVSNMSPEDSSIYLCSVRADTATEAFFGQGTRLTVV.

This rearrangement joins TRBV2 to TRBJ2-1; D is uncertain. Germline CDR1 reads SNHLY; CDR2 reads FYNNEI. V lost 8 bases and J 6 bases, leaving 14 bases between the germline ends. The CDR3 covers 13 residues. CDR3 sequence (DNA): TGTGCCAGCTTTCGGTCCCTACCCAATGAGCAGTTCTTC. It translates to CASFRSLPNEQFF.

V gene TRBV7-9 combines with J gene TRBJ1-1; 9 nucleotides agree with TRBD1. V was pared by 4 bases and J by 0 bases, with 3 bases of the junction left unmatched. The CDR3 spans 15 residues. CDR1 SEHNR and CDR2 FQNEAQ come from the germline V gene (reference sequence). The chain's CDR3 is CASSSHRGLNTEAFF. The CDR3 DNA reads TGTGCCAGCAGCTCTCACAGGGGGCTGAACACTGAAGCTTTCTTT. The entire variable domain, with the rest obtained from reference TRBV7-9 and TRBJ1-1, is as follows: DTGVSQNPRHKITKRGQNVTFRCDPISEHNRLYWYRQTLGQGPEFLTYFQNEAQLEKSRLLSDRFSAERPKGSFSTLEIQRTEQGDSAMYLCASSSHRGLNTEAFFGQGTRLTVV.

This clonotype was recorded many times. The chain couples TRBV7-2 to TRBJ2-1, with D perhaps matching TRBD2 (6 bases). CDR3 length: 13 amino acids. The V and J ends lost 4 bases and 9 bases respectively, with 13 bases between them. Germline loops: CDR1 SGHTA, CDR2 FQGNSA. CDR3 in amino acids: CASSSEGPGEQFF. CDR3 nucleotides: TGTGCCAGCAGCTCGGAGGGCCCTGGTGAGCAGTTCTTC.

This clonotype has just a few counts. CDR3 loop: CASSLAGTGLPNTEAFF. Here the CDR3 DNA reads TGTGCCAGCAGCTTGGCCGGGACAGGGCTACCGAACACTGAAGCTTTCTTT. The V gene is TRBV5-6, the J gene TRBJ1-1; 9 bases are a match to TRBD1. Germline V CDR1 and CDR2: SGHDT, YYEEEE. J was trimmed by 1 base and V by 0 bases; bases with no gene match: 7. The CDR3 has 17 residues.

The sample holds a few counts of this clonotype. The V call is TRBV20-1, the J call TRBJ2-1, with a tentative D call TRBD2 (6 bases). Germline CDR1 reads DFQATT; CDR2 reads SNEGSKA (reference sequence). V was trimmed by 2 bases and J by 9 bases, leaving 17 bases between them. This CDR3 is 14 amino acids long. This chain's CDR3 is CSARPSGLLSEQFF. The DNA of the CDR3 is TGCAGTGCTAGACCCAGCGGGCTACTCAGTGAGCAGTTCTTC.

The sample holds many counts of this clonotype. The genes are TRBV10-1 and TRBJ2-3; 7 nucleotides match TRBD1. The J segment lost 6 bases and the V segment lost 5 bases, leaving 5 bases of the junction unmatched. The V gene's germline CDR1 is WNHNN and CDR2 SYGVQD (reference sequence). CDR3 size: 13 residues. The CDR3 sequence: CASSPTGLDTQYF. As DNA, the CDR3 is TGCGCCAGCAGTCCGACAGGGTTGGATACGCAGTATTTT.

This clonotype was seen more than once but under ten times. This chain uses TRBV7-2 with TRBJ1-1; 8 nucleotides agree with TRBD1. V was pared by 3 bases and J by 4 bases, with 7 bases of the junction left unmatched. The CDR3 covers 15 residues. CDR1 is SGHTA, CDR2 FQGNSA, per germline. In DNA, the CDR3 is TGTGCCAGCAGCTTCCCCGGGACAGGTATCACTGAAGCTTTCTTT. This translates into CASSFPGTGITEAFF.

The CDR3 DNA follows: TGTGCCAGCAGTTTAGTATTCATGCCCACGGGTGAGCAGTTCTTC. Its translation is CASSLVFMPTGEQFF. This chain connects TRBV12-3 or TRBV12-4 to TRBJ2-1; the D is unclear. This CDR3 has 15 residues. The V gene lost 1 base and the J gene lost 9 bases, with 16 bases spanning the gap.

In this sample, this clonotype turned up a few times. The chain is built from TRBV2 and TRBJ2-3; a weak D match, TRBD1 (7 bases). From germline, CDR1 is SNHLY and CDR2 FYNNEI. CDR3 size: 15 residues. The V and J ends lost 6 bases and 1 base respectively, with 14 bases between them. CDR3 nucleotides: TGTGCCAGCAGCGTGCAGGGGGGTGGCACAGATACGCAGTATTTT. Residues: CASSVQGGGTDTQYF.

This chain links TRBV5-1 with TRBJ2-2; 7 nucleotides agree with TRBD1. Germline trimming cut 3 bases from V and 3 bases from J; bases unmatched to any gene: 5. Germline V gene sequence: CDR1 SGHRS, CDR2 YFSETQ. The CDR3 is 15 amino acids. CDR3 bases: TGCGCCAGCAGCTACAGGGGAACATACACCGGGGAGCTGTTTTTT. Encoded protein: CASSYRGTYTGELFF.

The chain is built from TRBV20-1 and TRBJ2-1; D call uncertain. Trimming removed 3 bases from V and 8 bases from J, with 11 bases in between. This CDR3 region has 12 residues. Germline V lookup: CDR1 DFQATT, CDR2 SNEGSKA (reference sequence). Here the CDR3 DNA reads TGCAGTGCTAGTTCCCCATGGGATGAGCAGTTCTTC. Translating it yields CSASSPWDEQFF.

This clonotype occurred many times. This chain uses TRBV29-1 with TRBJ2-7, with D maybe TRBD2 (5 bases). Deletions cut 3 bases from V and 2 bases from J, with 11 bases between. This CDR3 comprises 13 residues. Germline values: CDR1 SQVTM, CDR2 ANQGSEA. The CDR3 sequence is CSVEHQRPYEQYF. For the CDR3, the DNA is TGCAGCGTTGAGCACCAGCGGCCCTACGAGCAGTACTTC.

This clonotype was detected only a few times. The chain links TRBV10-3 to TRBJ1-6, with 7 bases identical to TRBD1. The ends lost 6 bases at V and 17 bases at J; junction bases unmatched: 25. Germline-derived CDR1 and CDR2 are ENHRY and SYGVKD. This CDR3 comprises 17 residues. CDR3 amino acids: CAISPSDSGQVPFLVHF. The CDR3 coding sequence is TGTGCCATCAGCCCGAGCGACTCAGGACAGGTCCCTTTCCTTGTCCACTTT.

This clonotype has only a few counts. This chain links TRBV20-1 with TRBJ2-3; D not resolved. This CDR3 is built from 13 residues. Germline values: CDR1 DFQATT, CDR2 SNEGSKA (reference sequence). Between the trimmed V and J ends, which lost 4 bases and 0 bases, there was a span of 8 bases. The CDR3 region has the DNA TGCAGTGCTATTGCGTTAAGCACAGATACGCAGTATTTT. This codes for CSAIALSTDTQYF.

The chain joins TRBV20-1 to TRBJ1-2; TRBD1 agrees at 7 bases. This CDR3 has 13 amino acids. Germline values: CDR1 DFQATT, CDR2 SNEGSKA (reference sequence). V shed 2 bases and J 8 bases; nucleotides not matched to a gene: 8. This chain's CDR3 is CSARIQGGDGYTF. For the CDR3, the DNA is TGCAGTGCTAGAATTCAGGGGGGCGACGGCTACACCTTC.

This clonotype occurred a few times. The V call is TRBV24-1, the J call TRBJ2-6; no clear D gene. Germline CDR1 reads KGHDR; CDR2 reads SFDVKD. The CDR3 has 15 amino acids. Trimming pared 0 bases from V and 2 bases from J, leaving 4 bases between. The CDR3 reads CATSDLGTGANVLTF. The CDR3 DNA follows: TGTGCCACCAGTGATTTGGGGACTGGGGCCAACGTCCTGACTTTC.

This clonotype was detected a few times. J is TRBJ1-4 and V is TRBV6-6, with a possible D match to TRBD1 (6 bases). CDR3 length equals 12 residues. V was cut by 10 bases and J by 14 bases, with 20 bases left in between. Looked up from germline, CDR1 is MNHNY and CDR2 is SVGAGI (reference sequence). Written as DNA, the CDR3 is TGTGCCACCAGACAGCGCCGGGGGCGGCTGTTTTTT. Encoded protein: CATRQRRGRLFF.

V usage is TRBV20-1 and J usage is TRBJ1-5, with 11 bases that match TRBD1. Losses at the gene ends were 6 bases for V and 7 bases for J; bases not matched to a gene: 8. This CDR3 has 14 amino acids. The germline gives CDR1 DFQATT, CDR2 SNEGSKA (reference sequence). As DNA, the CDR3 is TGCAGTGCGAGACCCGGGACAGGGGGGCAGCCCCAGCATTTT. It is translated as CSARPGTGGQPQHF.

Only a few counts were recorded for this clonotype. The V and J genes are TRBV5-1 and TRBJ2-7, with 10 positions matching TRBD2. From germline, CDR1 is SGHRS and CDR2 YFSETQ. V was pared by 0 bases and J by 2 bases, with 5 bases of the junction left unmatched. The CDR3 covers 16 residues. The DNA of the CDR3 is TGCGCCAGCAGCTTGGTTCTAGCGGGGGAAACCTACGAGCAGTACTTC. This encodes CASSLVLAGETYEQYF. The full variable domain, in which reference TRBV5-1 and TRBJ2-7 provide the parts outside the CDR3, is KAGVTQTPRYLIKTRGQQVTLSCSPISGHRSVSWYQQTPGQGLQFLFEYFSETQRNKGNFPGRFSGRQFSNSRSEMNVSTLELGDSALYLCASSLVLAGETYEQYFGPGTRLTVT.